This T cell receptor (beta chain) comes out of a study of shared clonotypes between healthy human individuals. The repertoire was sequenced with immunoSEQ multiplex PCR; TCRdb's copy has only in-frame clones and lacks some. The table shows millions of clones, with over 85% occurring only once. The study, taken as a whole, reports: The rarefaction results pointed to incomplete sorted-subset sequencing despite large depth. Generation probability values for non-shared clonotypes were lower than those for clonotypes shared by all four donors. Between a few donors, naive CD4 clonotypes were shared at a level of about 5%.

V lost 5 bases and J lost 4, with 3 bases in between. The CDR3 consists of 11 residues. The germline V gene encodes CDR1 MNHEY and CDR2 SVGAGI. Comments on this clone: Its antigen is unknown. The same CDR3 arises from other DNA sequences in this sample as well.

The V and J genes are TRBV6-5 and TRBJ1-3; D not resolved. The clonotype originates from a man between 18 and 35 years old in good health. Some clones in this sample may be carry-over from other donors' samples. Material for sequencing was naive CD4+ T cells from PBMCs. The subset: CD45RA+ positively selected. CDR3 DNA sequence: TGTGCCAGCAGTAGGGGAAACACCATATATTTT. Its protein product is CASSRGNTIYF.